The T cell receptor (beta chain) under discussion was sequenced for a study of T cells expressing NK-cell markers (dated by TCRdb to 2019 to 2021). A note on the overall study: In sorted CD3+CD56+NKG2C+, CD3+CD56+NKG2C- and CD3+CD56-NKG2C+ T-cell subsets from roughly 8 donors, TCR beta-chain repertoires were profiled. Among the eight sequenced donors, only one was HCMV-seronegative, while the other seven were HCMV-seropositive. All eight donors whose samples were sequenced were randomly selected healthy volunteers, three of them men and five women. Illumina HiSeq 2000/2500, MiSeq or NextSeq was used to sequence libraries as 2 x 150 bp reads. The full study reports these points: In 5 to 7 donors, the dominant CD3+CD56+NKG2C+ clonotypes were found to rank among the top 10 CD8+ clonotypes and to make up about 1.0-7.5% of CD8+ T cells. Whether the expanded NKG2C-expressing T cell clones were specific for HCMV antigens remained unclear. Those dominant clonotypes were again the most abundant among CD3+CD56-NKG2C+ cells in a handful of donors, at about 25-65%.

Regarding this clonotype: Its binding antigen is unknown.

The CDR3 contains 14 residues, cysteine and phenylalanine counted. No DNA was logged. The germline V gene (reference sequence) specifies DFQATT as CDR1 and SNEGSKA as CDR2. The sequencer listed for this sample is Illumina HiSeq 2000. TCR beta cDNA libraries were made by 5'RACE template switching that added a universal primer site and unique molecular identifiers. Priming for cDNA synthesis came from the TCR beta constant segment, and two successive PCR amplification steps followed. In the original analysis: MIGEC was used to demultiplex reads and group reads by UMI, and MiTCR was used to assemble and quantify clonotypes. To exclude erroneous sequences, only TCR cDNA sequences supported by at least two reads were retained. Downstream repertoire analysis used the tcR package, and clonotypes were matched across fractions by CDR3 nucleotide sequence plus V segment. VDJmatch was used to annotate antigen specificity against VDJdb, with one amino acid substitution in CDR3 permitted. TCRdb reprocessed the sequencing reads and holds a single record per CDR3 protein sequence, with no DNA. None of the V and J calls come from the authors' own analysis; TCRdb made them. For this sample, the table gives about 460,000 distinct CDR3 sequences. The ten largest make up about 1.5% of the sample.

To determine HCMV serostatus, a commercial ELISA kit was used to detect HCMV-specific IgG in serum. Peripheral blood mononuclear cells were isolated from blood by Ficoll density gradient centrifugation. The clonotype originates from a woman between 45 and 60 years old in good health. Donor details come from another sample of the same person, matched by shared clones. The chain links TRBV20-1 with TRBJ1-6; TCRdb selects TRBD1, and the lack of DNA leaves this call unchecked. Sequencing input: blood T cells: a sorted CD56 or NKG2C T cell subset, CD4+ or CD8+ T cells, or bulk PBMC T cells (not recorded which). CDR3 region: CSARSGAMNSPLHF.